This T cell receptor beta chain was sequenced for a study of blood T cell repertoires in COVID-19. Study summary: COVID-19 samples, acute and convalescent, were from the United States, Italy and Spain.

Profiled with immunoSEQ multiplex PCR; TCRdb holds only in-frame clones, not every one. The sample contains around 180,000 clones, about 86% of which appear only once. V gave up 3 bases and J gave up 0 bases, with 6 bases separating them. Germline values: CDR1 MNHEY, CDR2 SMNVEV (reference sequence). The length of the CDR3 is 14 residues. The sample consisted of peripheral blood. This clonotype was obtained from a woman aged 25 to 45 with active or convalescent COVID-19. This chain connects TRBV27 to TRBJ1-5, with D possibly TRBD1 on 5 matching bases. The CDR3 loop reads CASSFQGSNQPQHF. The CDR3 DNA follows: TGTGCCAGCAGTTTTCAGGGTAGCAATCAGCCCCAGCATTTT.